The T cell receptor beta chain under discussion was sequenced for a study of T cells in Graves' hyperthyroidism and ophthalmopathy. TCR beta CDR3 sequences were amplified from RNA transcripts. Using the HTBI primer set, a first-round RT-PCR was run on the TCR CDR3. TCRdb recomputed calls from the multiplex PCR reads with MiXCR, one row per CDR3 protein. Among about 500,000 distinct CDR3 sequences listed, 40% to 55% were seen once. Findings and limits, study-wide: In the blood, most expanded thyroid clonotypes above 0.001 appeared as well.

V was clipped by 6 bases and J by 0 bases, with 11 bases between them. The CDR3 sequence is 14 residues long. A note on this clonotype: The antigen is undetermined.

Sample: peripheral blood or thyroid tissue (not recorded which). This sequence joins TRBV12-3 or TRBV12-4 and TRBJ1-1; tentatively, D is TRBD1 (5 bases). This TCR was recovered from an adult woman with Graves' disease, either hyperthyroidism or ophthalmopathy (not recorded which). The CDR3 sequence is CASSTSTVNTEAFF. The DNA for the CDR3 is TGTGCCAGCAGCACCTCGACAGTGAACACTGAAGCTTTCTTT.